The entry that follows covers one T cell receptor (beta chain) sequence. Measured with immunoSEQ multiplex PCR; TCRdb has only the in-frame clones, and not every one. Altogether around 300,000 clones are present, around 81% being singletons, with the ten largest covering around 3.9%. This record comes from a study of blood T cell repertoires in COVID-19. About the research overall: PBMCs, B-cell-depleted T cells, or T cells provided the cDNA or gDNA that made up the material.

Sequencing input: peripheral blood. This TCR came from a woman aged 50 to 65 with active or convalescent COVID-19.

CDR3 loop: CASSELASGKTETQYF. For the CDR3, the DNA is TGTGCCAGCAGTGAATTAGCTAGCGGGAAGACTGAGACCCAGTACTTC. This chain joins TRBV2 and TRBJ2-5, with TRBD2 matching 9 bases. The V gene's germline CDR1 is SNHLY and CDR2 FYNNEI. CDR3 length equals 16 residues. Trimming took 2 bases from V and 5 from J; bases not matched to a gene: 9.